This entry concerns a single TCR beta chain. V was clipped by 3 bases and J by 2 bases; unmatched bases: 1. The CDR3 consists of 14 residues. Germline loops: CDR1 LNHDA, CDR2 SQIVND (reference sequence). The sample comes from a study of T cells in Graves' hyperthyroidism and ophthalmopathy. Amplified TCR beta CDR3 regions derived from RNA transcripts. HTBI primers drove first-round RT-PCR of the TCR CDR3. TCRdb re-analysed the multiplex PCR reads in MiXCR, keeping a single row per CDR3 protein. The sample shows about 290,000 distinct CDR3 sequences, approximately 15% of them seen only once. Stable Graves' hyperthyroidism denoted no ophthalmopathy progression over 18 months.

Sequencing was carried out using blood. The genes are TRBV19 and TRBJ1-3, with 7 bases aligning to TRBD1. This TCR derives from a woman aged 40-49 years with Graves' hyperthyroidism. The CDR3 DNA sequence: TGTGCCAGTAGTATTACAGGGGCTGGAAACACCATATATTTT. Translated, it gives CASSITGAGNTIYF.